The next 7 T cell receptor beta chains were all read from a single sample in a study of blood T cell repertoires in COVID-19. Using immunoSEQ multiplex PCR, the repertoire was profiled, and TCRdb retains in-frame clones only, with some absent. The sample records under 300,000 clones, about 83% being singletons. Sequenced sample: peripheral blood. The receptors derive from a human donor in a cohort sampled during active COVID-19.

This chain links TRBV7-9 with TRBJ1-5, with D unresolved. Germline-derived CDR1 and CDR2 are SEHNR and FQNEAQ (reference sequence). The CDR3 length is 16 residues. Trimming removed 5 bases from V and 1 base from J, with 15 bases in between. CDR3 region: CASSKGREVSNQPQHF. The CDR3 DNA reads TGTGCCAGCAGCAAAGGGAGGGAGGTGAGCAATCAGCCCCAGCATTTT.

This chain links TRBV18 with TRBJ2-7, with 8 nucleotides matching TRBD1. Germline V gene sequence: CDR1 KGHSH, CDR2 LQKENI. The CDR3 contains 16 residues. With 4 bases clipped from V and 4 bases from J, the junction kept 12 bases outside the gene matches. CDR3 sequence reads: CASSLTRQGSGYEQYF. The CDR3 bases are TGTGCCAGCTCACTCACGAGACAGGGGTCTGGGTACGAGCAGTACTTC.

The chain employs TRBV3-1 (or the pseudogene TRBV3-2) and TRBJ1-1, with TRBD1 matching 10 bases. The CDR3 extends over 13 amino acids. Germline values: CDR1 LGHDT, CDR2 YNNKEL (reference sequence). V lost 2 bases and J lost 8; bases outside the gene matches: 2. CDR3 region: CASSQSTGGEAFF. CDR3 coding DNA: TGTGCCAGCAGCCAATCGACAGGGGGCGAAGCTTTCTTT.

The rearrangement uses TRBV7-3 and TRBJ2-3; D might be TRBD2 (6 bases). This CDR3 is built from 17 residues. Germline V lookup: CDR1 SGHTA, CDR2 FQGTGA. Trimming removed 5 bases at V and 0 bases at J, with 18 bases between. The CDR3 DNA follows: TGTGCCAGCAGCCTAAGACGGGGGACCTCTAGCACAGATACGCAGTATTTT. This codes for CASSLRRGTSSTDTQYF.

The V gene is TRBV5-1, the J gene TRBJ2-7, with D perhaps matching TRBD2 (6 bases). Germline CDR1 and CDR2: SGHRS and YFSETQ. The V end lost 3 bases, the J end lost 3 bases, and 13 bases lay between the germline ends. This CDR3 is 14 amino acids long. The CDR3 here is CASSSGEVYYEQYF. DNA of the CDR3: TGCGCCAGCAGCTCCGGGGAGGTCTACTACGAGCAGTACTTC.

V and J are TRBV5-4 and TRBJ2-7; D possibly corresponds to TRBD1 (6 bases). CDR1 SGHNT and CDR2 YYREEE come from the germline V gene (reference sequence). The CDR3 covers 17 residues. V dropped 10 bases and J dropped 4 bases, with 30 bases sitting between them. The CDR3 here is CAYNRPGAGEGGYEQYF. CDR3 coding DNA: TGTGCCTACAACAGACCTGGAGCAGGGGAAGGCGGATACGAGCAGTACTTC.

The gene calls are TRBV6-5 and TRBJ1-6, with 8 bases that match TRBD1. The CDR3 is 16 amino acids. CDR1 is MNHEY, CDR2 SVGAGI, per germline. The J segment lost 4 bases and the V segment lost 4 bases, leaving 6 bases of the junction unmatched. CDR3 in amino acids: CASSSDRAVYNSPLHF. The CDR3 DNA reads as TGTGCCAGCAGTTCGGACAGGGCGGTATATAATTCACCCCTCCACTTT.